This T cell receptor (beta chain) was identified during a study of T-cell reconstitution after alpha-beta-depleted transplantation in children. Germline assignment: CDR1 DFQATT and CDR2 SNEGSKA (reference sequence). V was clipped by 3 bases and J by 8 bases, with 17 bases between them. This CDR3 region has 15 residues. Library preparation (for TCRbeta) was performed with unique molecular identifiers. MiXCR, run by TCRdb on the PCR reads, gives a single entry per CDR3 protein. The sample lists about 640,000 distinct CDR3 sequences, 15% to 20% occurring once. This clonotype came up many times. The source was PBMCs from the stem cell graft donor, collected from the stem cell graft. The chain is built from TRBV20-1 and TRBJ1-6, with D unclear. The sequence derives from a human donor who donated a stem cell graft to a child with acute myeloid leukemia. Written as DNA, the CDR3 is TGCAGTGCTAGGGTAGCGATCGAACTTTATTCACCCCTCCACTTT. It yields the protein CSARVAIELYSPLHF.